This T cell receptor beta chain comes out of a study of shared clonotypes between healthy human individuals. The data were produced by immunoSEQ multiplex PCR, yet TCRdb's version contains in-frame clones alone and is incomplete. The table lists about 2 million clones, around 96% of them singletons. It was CD45RO-negative cells, positively selected for CCR7, that made up naive CD8 cells, with terminally differentiated effector memory CD45RA+ cells excluded. This TCR was recovered from a man aged 18 to 30 in good health. What was sequenced was naive CD8+ T cells sorted from blood.

The CDR3 sequence is CASSEQGFNTEAFF. In DNA form, the CDR3 reads TGCGCCAGCAGTGAGCAAGGATTTAACACTGAAGCTTTCTTT. This rearrangement joins TRBV10-1 to TRBJ1-1; D is undetermined. V lost 2 bases, J lost 2 bases, and 9 bases lay in between. The CDR3 spans 14 residues. Germline loops: CDR1 WNHNN, CDR2 SYGVQD (reference sequence).